This TCR beta chain comes out of a study of CD8+ T cells in alopecia areata. In its sample, this clone was seen a few times. As yet, its antigen is unknown. cDNA prepared by RNA extraction and subsequent reverse transcription served as the template for sequencing. TCRdb keeps only in-frame clones here, not all; method: immunoSEQ multiplex PCR. Of over 85,000 clones in the sample, approximately 70% were seen once. The CDR3 runs to 13 residues. Germline values: CDR1 LNHDA, CDR2 SQIVND (reference sequence). After removal of 6 bases from V and 5 bases from J, the junction contained 3 bases not matched to a gene. Study conclusions and caveats: Tofacitinib delivered significant drops in scalp clonality and in expanded CD8+ clones among the top 100.

Treatment of the sample: oral pan-JAK inhibitor, 5-10 mg twice daily. Peripheral blood and lesional scalp punch biopsies were taken from alopecia areata patients. The chain combines TRBV19 with TRBJ2-3, with TRBD2 identical over 9 bases. The clonotype comes from a human donor with alopecia areata. This specimen consisted of CD8+ T cells sorted from blood, obtained at roughly week 45, from a patient treated with tofacitinib. The CDR3 spells CASSGTSLDTQYF. The CDR3 DNA reads TGTGCCAGTAGCGGGACTAGCTTAGATACGCAGTATTTT.